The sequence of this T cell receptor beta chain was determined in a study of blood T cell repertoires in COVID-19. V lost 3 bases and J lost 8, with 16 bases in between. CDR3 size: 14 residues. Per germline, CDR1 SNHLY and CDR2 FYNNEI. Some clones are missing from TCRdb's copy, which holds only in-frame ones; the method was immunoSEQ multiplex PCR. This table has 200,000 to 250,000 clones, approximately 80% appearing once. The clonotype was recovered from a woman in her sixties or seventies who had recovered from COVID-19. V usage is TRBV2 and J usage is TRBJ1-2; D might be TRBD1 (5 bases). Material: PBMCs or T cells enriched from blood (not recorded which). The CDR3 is CASSDTDPGIGYTF. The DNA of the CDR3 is TGTGCCAGCAGTGACACGGATCCAGGGATCGGCTACACCTTC. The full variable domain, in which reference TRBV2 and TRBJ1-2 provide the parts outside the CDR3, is EPEVTQTPSHQVTQMGQEVILRCVPISNHLYFYWYRQILGQKVEFLVSFYNNEISEKSEIFDDQFSVERPDGSNFTLKIRSTKLEDSAMYFCASSDTDPGIGYTFGSGTRLTVV.